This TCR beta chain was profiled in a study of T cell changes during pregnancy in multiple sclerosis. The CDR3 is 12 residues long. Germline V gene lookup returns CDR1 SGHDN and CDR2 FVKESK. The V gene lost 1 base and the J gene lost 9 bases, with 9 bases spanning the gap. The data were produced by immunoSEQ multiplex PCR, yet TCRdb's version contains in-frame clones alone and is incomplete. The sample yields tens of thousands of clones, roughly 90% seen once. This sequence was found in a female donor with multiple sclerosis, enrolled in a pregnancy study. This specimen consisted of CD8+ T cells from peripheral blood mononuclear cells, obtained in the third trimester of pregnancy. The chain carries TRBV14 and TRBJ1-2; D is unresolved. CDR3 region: CASSQVPHSYTF. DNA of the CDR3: TGTGCCAGCAGCCAAGTCCCCCACAGCTACACCTTC.